This T cell receptor (beta chain) was retrieved from a study of blood T cells in healthy people across ages. Findings and caveats of the study: Versus aged donors, long-lived donors had higher diversity and more naive CD4+ cells.

This clonotype was observed a handful of times. Its matching antigen is unknown. Each sample had at least 6 million PBMCs isolated. Per germline, CDR1 MNHEY and CDR2 SVGAGI. The CDR3 extends over 15 amino acids. Trimming removed 6 bases from V and 6 bases from J; junction bases left unmatched: 9. With a J-beta primer mix and a sample-barcoded 5' primer, a second PCR ran roughly 7 to 11 cycles. TCRdb analysed the 5' RACE reads with MiXCR anew, one entry per CDR3 protein. Seen here are 550,000 to 800,000 distinct CDR3 sequences, roughly 21% observed once, and the top ten hold under 4%. The chain combines TRBV6-5 with TRBJ1-4; 8 bases align to TRBD1. Sample: blood. The receptor's source is a man between 65 and 85 years old in good health. In DNA form, the CDR3 reads TGTGCCAGCAGAACGACAGGGGCTGGGGATGAAAAACTGTTTTTT. It encodes CASRTTGAGDEKLFF.